Included here is one TCR beta chain sequence, with context. Its antigen is not known. The second PCR ran roughly 7 to 12 cycles with a sample-barcoded 5' primer and J-beta primers. A single record per CDR3 protein comes from TCRdb applying MiXCR to the 5' RACE reads. This sample has 540,000 or so distinct CDR3 sequences, with more than 20% found just once. The CDR3 loop spans 15 amino acids. The V gene's germline CDR1 is DFQATT and CDR2 SNEGSKA (reference sequence). With 3 bases clipped from V and 1 base from J, the junction kept 7 bases outside the gene matches. This entry is derived from a study of blood T cells in healthy people across ages. Study findings and constraints: Older age coincided with a roughly linear decline in TCR beta diversity per million T cells. The long-lived group displayed more naive CD4+ cells, plus higher diversity, than the aged donors did.

Caucasian, healthy and from Russia, the donors were aged between about 6 and 90. This sample also belongs to another study, concerning T cells of mothers and their children.

This clonotype originated in a boy between 10 and 17 years old in good health. The chain carries TRBV20-1 and TRBJ2-7; 9 positions agree with TRBD1. Material for sequencing was blood. The CDR3, as DNA: TGCAGTGCTAGGCCCGGGGGGACAGGGTCCTACGAGCAGTACTTC. Protein: CSARPGGTGSYEQYF.